This TCR beta chain was captured in a study of OX40 agonist ivuxolimab in advanced cancers. Across the study: Treatment of patients was with ivuxolimab, an agonistic anti-OX40 (CD134) antibody. Prior anti-PD-1, anti-PD-L1 or anti-CTLA-4 therapy did not bar entry, and approximately 40% had some. Six ivuxolimab dose levels, 0.01 to 10 mg/kg, were given intravenously every 2 weeks.

Study results and caveats: Expansion of clones was among the lowest in partial responders at 0.1-3.0 mg/kg.

Looked up from germline, CDR1 is SNHLY and CDR2 is FYNNEI. Unmatched junction bases numbered 3, after V lost 4 bases and J lost 0 bases. The CDR3 extends over 16 amino acids. The data were produced by immunoSEQ multiplex PCR, yet TCRdb's version contains in-frame clones alone and is incomplete. This table holds 45,000 to 50,000 clones, 80% to 90% found once. As regards this clone: Its antigen is unidentified.

The source was CD4+ or CD8+ T cells sorted from blood, collected in a trial of the OX40 agonist ivuxolimab. The TCR was taken from an adult with an advanced solid tumor such as melanoma, head and neck, liver or kidney cancer. This rearrangement joins TRBV2 to TRBJ2-7; the match to TRBD2 covers 13 bases. The DNA of the CDR3 is TGTGCCAGCAGTGCTTGGACTAGCGGGAGCTCCTACGAGCAGTACTTC. Its protein is CASSAWTSGSSYEQYF.